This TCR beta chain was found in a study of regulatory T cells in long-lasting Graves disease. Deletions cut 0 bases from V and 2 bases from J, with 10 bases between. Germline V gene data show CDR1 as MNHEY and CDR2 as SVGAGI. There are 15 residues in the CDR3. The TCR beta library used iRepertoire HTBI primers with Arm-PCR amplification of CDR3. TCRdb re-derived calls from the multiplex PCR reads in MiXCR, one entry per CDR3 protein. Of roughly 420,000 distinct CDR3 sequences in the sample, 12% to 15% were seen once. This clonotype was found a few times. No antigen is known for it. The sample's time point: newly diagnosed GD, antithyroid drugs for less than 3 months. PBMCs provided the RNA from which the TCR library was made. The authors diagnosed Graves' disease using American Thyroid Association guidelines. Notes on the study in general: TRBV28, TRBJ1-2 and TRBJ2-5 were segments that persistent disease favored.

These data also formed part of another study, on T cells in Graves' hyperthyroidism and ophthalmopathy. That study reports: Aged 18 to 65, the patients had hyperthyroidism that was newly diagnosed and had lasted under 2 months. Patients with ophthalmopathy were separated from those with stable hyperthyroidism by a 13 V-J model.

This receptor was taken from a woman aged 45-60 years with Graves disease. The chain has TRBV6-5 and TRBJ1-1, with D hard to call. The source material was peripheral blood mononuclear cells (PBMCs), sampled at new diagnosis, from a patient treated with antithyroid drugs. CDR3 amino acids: CASSYSSRVNTEAFF. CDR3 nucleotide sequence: TGTGCCAGCAGTTACTCCTCCAGAGTAAACACTGAAGCTTTCTTT.